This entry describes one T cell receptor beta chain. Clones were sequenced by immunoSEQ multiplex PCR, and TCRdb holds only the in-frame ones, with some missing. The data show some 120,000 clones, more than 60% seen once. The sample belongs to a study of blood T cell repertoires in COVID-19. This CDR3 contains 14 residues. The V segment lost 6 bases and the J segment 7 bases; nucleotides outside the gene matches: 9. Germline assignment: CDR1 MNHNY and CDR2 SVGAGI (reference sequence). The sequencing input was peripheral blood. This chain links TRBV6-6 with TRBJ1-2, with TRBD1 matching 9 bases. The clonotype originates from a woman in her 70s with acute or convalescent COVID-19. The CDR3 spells CASSVGQGPLGYTF. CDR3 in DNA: TGTGCCAGCAGCGTGGGACAGGGCCCCCTTGGCTACACCTTC.